The 18 T cell receptor beta chains listed next were all sequenced from one sample in a study of Graves' ophthalmopathy and Graves' hyperthyroidism. RNA transcripts provided the template for amplifying TCR beta CDR3 regions. RT-PCR with HTBI primers came first, then second-round multiplex PCR. TCRdb itself ran the multiplex PCR reads through MiXCR, one entry per CDR3 protein. This table has some 1.1 million distinct CDR3 sequences, about two fifths appearing once. Sequencing was performed on peripheral blood or thyroid tissue (not recorded which). The origin of the receptors is an adult man with Graves' hyperthyroidism.

Note on this clonotype: One end of the junction fails to match germline, which may point to a read error. The gene calls are TRBV29-1 and TRBJ2-7; tentatively, D is TRBD2 (5 bases). This CDR3 contains 13 residues. Germline V CDR1 and CDR2: SQVTM, ANQGSEA. The CDR3 spells CSDEGRIVYGQYF. The CDR3 nucleotides read TGCAGCGATGAAGGGAGAATAGTGTACGGGCAGTACTTC.

V is TRBV20-1 and J is TRBJ1-2; D is ambiguous. Trimming removed 2 bases at V and 7 bases at J, with 5 bases between. The CDR3 is made up of 10 amino acids. CDR1 DFQATT and CDR2 SNEGSKA come from the germline V gene (reference sequence). DNA of the CDR3: TGCAGTGCTAGAACTAGTGGCTACACCTTC. It translates to CSARTSGYTF.

This clonotype was found once. This rearrangement joins TRBV29-1 to TRBJ1-1; no firm D call. Germline V gene sequence: CDR1 SQVTM, CDR2 ANQGSEA. The ends were cut back, 2 bases at V and 5 bases at J, with 15 bases in the middle. CDR3 length: 14 amino acids. CDR3 protein: CSVEQDRVRTEAFF. CDR3 nucleotides: TGCAGCGTTGAACAGGACCGGGTTCGAACTGAAGCTTTCTTT.

V gene TRBV7-9 combines with J gene TRBJ1-1, with 7 bases aligning to TRBD1. The CDR3 is made up of 15 amino acids. After removal of 4 bases from V and 6 bases from J, the junction contained 11 bases not matched to a gene. Per the germline V gene, CDR1 is SEHNR and CDR2 is FQNEAQ (reference sequence). For the CDR3, the DNA is TGTGCCAGCAGCTCATCCGACAGGGTGGTAGCTGAAGCTTTCTTT. Translated, it gives CASSSSDRVVAEAFF. The full variable domain, its missing parts supplied by reference TRBV7-9 and TRBJ1-1, is DTGVSQNPRHKITKRGQNVTFRCDPISEHNRLYWYRQTLGQGPEFLTYFQNEAQLEKSRLLSDRFSAERPKGSFSTLEIQRTEQGDSAMYLCASSSSDRVVAEAFFGQGTRLTVV.

Concerning this clonotype: A much larger clone differs by one base, so this may be a read error. The V call is TRBV20-1, the J call TRBJ1-5; TRBD1 might be the D (5 bases). Germline V CDR1 and CDR2: DFQATT, SNEGSKA (reference sequence). The CDR3 is 14 residues long. V lost 5 bases and J lost 1, with 12 bases in between. The CDR3 spells CSAALGTSNQPQHF. CDR3 DNA sequence: TGCAGTGCTGCCTTAGGGACCAGCAATCAGCCCCAGCATTTT.

This chain uses TRBV7-6 with TRBJ1-4, with TRBD1 as a possible D gene (5 bases). The germline V and J ends were trimmed by 7 bases and 7 bases, with 31 bases remaining between them. The CDR3 consists of 19 residues. Germline V gene lookup returns CDR1 SGHVS and CDR2 FNYEAQ. CDR3 sequence reads: CASTDTGTRLPGRSEKLFF. For the CDR3, the DNA is TGTGCCAGCACCGACACCGGGACCCGGCTCCCCGGAAGGAGTGAAAAACTGTTTTTT.

The gene calls are TRBV19 and TRBJ1-2; no firm D call. V lost 1 base to trimming and J lost 2 bases, with 11 bases between them. The germline gives CDR1 LNHDA, CDR2 SQIVND (reference sequence). The CDR3 totals 15 residues. The CDR3 loop is CASSIGGVGNYGYTF. The DNA for the CDR3 is TGTGCCAGTAGTATAGGCGGGGTCGGAAACTATGGCTACACCTTC.

This clonotype has a handful of counts. The chain couples TRBV12-3 or TRBV12-4 to TRBJ2-7, with 7 bases matching TRBD2. This CDR3 spans 15 amino acids. V gave up 0 bases and J gave up 4 bases; unmatched junction bases: 6. CDR3 bases: TGTGCCAGCAGTTTAGCCCCGGGGGGTGGTTACGAGCAGTACTTC. It translates to CASSLAPGGGYEQYF.

This chain links TRBV7-9 with TRBJ1-1; D is possibly TRBD1 (6 bases). Trimming removed 5 bases at V and 6 bases at J, with 16 bases between. CDR1 and CDR2 (germline): SEHNR, FQNEAQ (reference sequence). The CDR3 sequence is 14 residues long. CDR3 in amino acids: CASSPMGAAAEAFF. CDR3 DNA sequence: TGTGCCAGCAGCCCGATGGGGGCGGCCGCTGAAGCTTTCTTT. Based on the CDR3 plus reference TRBV7-9 and TRBJ1-1, the full variable domain is DTGVSQNPRHKITKRGQNVTFRCDPISEHNRLYWYRQTLGQGPEFLTYFQNEAQLEKSRLLSDRFSAERPKGSFSTLEIQRTEQGDSAMYLCASSPMGAAAEAFFGQGTRLTVV.

This clonotype has only a few counts. This chain uses TRBV19 with TRBJ1-1; 8 bases map to TRBD1. The V and J ends lost 9 bases and 1 base, in that order; junction bases with no gene match: 10. The germline V gene has CDR1 LNHDA and CDR2 SQIVND (reference sequence). The CDR3 sequence is 15 residues long. The CDR3 coding sequence is TGTGCCAGCAGCCAAACTGGACAGGGGAACACTGAAGCTTTCTTT. Amino acids: CASSQTGQGNTEAFF.

This clonotype was observed a few times. This chain links TRBV19 with TRBJ1-5, with D possibly being TRBD1 (6 bases). Germline V gene data show CDR1 as LNHDA and CDR2 as SQIVND (reference sequence). Trimming stripped 7 bases from V and 6 bases from J, with 16 bases between. This CDR3 spans 14 amino acids. The CDR3 is CASNPVRGIQPQHF. The CDR3, as DNA: TGTGCCAGTAATCCCGTCAGGGGCATTCAGCCCCAGCATTTT.

V and J are TRBV4-3 and TRBJ2-5; 8 nucleotides align to TRBD2. J gave up 9 bases and V 0 bases, and 12 bases lay outside the gene matches. Germline lookup yields CDR1 LGHNA and CDR2 YSLEER. The CDR3 is 16 residues long. The CDR3 DNA sequence: TGCGCCAGCAGCCAAGAAGCGGGGGATCCAAAGTTGTCCCAGTACTTC. Encoded protein: CASSQEAGDPKLSQYF.

This clonotype was seen a single time. The chain carries TRBV6-4 and TRBJ2-2; TRBD1 might be the D (6 bases). V was clipped by 6 bases and J by 6 bases, with 20 bases between them. Germline CDR1 is MRHNA and CDR2 is SNTAGT. The CDR3 is 16 residues long. This CDR3 reads CASSVSQHRAAGELFF. The CDR3 DNA reads TGTGCCAGCAGCGTATCCCAGCACAGGGCGGCCGGGGAGCTGTTTTTT.

This chain uses TRBV6-6 with TRBJ1-5; 7 bases are shared with TRBD1. Germline V gene sequence: CDR1 MNHNY, CDR2 SVGAGI (reference sequence). The CDR3 consists of 13 residues. V shed 5 bases, J shed 8 bases, and the junction held 6 bases outside the gene matches. Here the CDR3 DNA reads TGTGCCAGCAGTGGCAGGGGGATGGAGCCCCAGCATTTT. Translation: CASSGRGMEPQHF.

In this sample, this clonotype turned up a few times. The V call is TRBV7-8, the J call TRBJ2-7; 7 bases agree with TRBD1. Germline CDR1 and CDR2: SGHVS and FQNEAQ. The CDR3 totals 19 residues. With V trimmed by 8 bases and J by 0 bases, 22 bases remained unmatched. CDR3 DNA: TGTGCCAGCGGGGACAGACAACGAGCTGTCTCCCGGAGCTCCTACGAGCAGTACTTC. It yields the protein CASGDRQRAVSRSSYEQYF.

The chain carries TRBV29-1 and TRBJ2-4, with D perhaps TRBD2 (7 bases). There are 12 residues in the CDR3. Deletions cut 4 bases from V and 6 bases from J, with 10 bases between. Per germline, CDR1 SQVTM and CDR2 ANQGSEA. The CDR3 loop reads CSVAGEGNIQYF. The CDR3 DNA sequence: TGCAGCGTTGCAGGGGAGGGAAACATTCAGTACTTC.

This clonotype was recorded once. This may stem from a read error, because a much larger clone lies one nucleotide away. V and J are TRBV12-3 or TRBV12-4 and TRBJ2-7; 8 positions agree with TRBD2. The junction had 7 bases not matched to a gene; V was cut back by 5 bases and J by 7 bases. The CDR3 runs 13 residues. The CDR3 DNA sequence: TGTGCCAGCAGTCGGGAGGGTGTGCGGGAGCAGTACTTC. Protein: CASSREGVREQYF.

This clonotype was counted only a few times. V is TRBV20-1 and J is TRBJ1-6, with D perhaps matching TRBD1 (5 bases). The CDR3 covers 14 residues. Per the germline V gene, CDR1 is DFQATT and CDR2 is SNEGSKA (reference sequence). V lost 3 bases, J lost 10 bases, and 16 bases lay in between. For the CDR3, the DNA is TGCAGTGCTAGTGCAGGGTTCGGGGACTCACCCCTCCACTTT. Protein: CSASAGFGDSPLHF.